The 8 T cell receptor beta chains below were found in one sample sequenced in a study of beta chain features in type 1 diabetes. Reverse transcribing all isolated RNA meant expressed TCRB transcripts were sequenced. The repertoire was sequenced with immunoSEQ multiplex PCR; TCRdb's copy has only in-frame clones and lacks some. The data contain 850,000 to 900,000 clones, roughly a sixth of them seen just once; the ten biggest clones take up roughly 0.025%. Specimen: naive CD4+ T cells from blood. These receptor sequences come from a woman in her late teens or twenties in good health.

The rearrangement uses TRBV4-1 and TRBJ2-5; 9 bases agree with TRBD1. The length of the CDR3 is 16 residues. The trim removed 3 bases at V and 0 bases at J, leaving 5 bases unmatched. Germline V gives CDR1 MGHRA, CDR2 YSYEKL. CDR3 region: CASSQEDRGYQETQYF. Written as DNA, the CDR3 is TGCGCCAGCAGCCAGGAGGACAGGGGTTACCAAGAGACCCAGTACTTC.

The chain joins TRBV28 to TRBJ2-7; D remains ambiguous. From germline, CDR1 is MDHEN and CDR2 SYDVKM. The CDR3 loop spans 13 amino acids. Trimming cost V 5 bases and J 2 bases, with 10 bases left between them. The CDR3: CASSAGSPYEQYF. The CDR3 bases are TGTGCCAGCAGTGCCGGGTCACCCTACGAGCAGTACTTC.

The rearrangement joins TRBV7-2 to TRBJ2-5; D is unclear. The CDR3 totals 13 residues. V gave up 3 bases and J gave up 2 bases, with 7 bases separating them. Germline values: CDR1 SGHTA, CDR2 FQGNSA. This CDR3 is CASSFDLQETQYF. In DNA, the CDR3 is TGTGCCAGCAGCTTTGACCTACAAGAGACCCAGTACTTC. The whole variable domain, filled in from reference TRBV7-2 and TRBJ2-5, reads GAGVSQSPSNKVTEKGKDVELRCDPISGHTALYWYRQSLGQGLEFLIYFQGNSAPDKSGLPSDRFSAERTGGSVSTLTIQRTQQEDSAVYLCASSFDLQETQYFGPGTRLLVL.

This clone was seen more than once but under ten times. The chain is built from TRBV4-2 and TRBJ2-7, with 11 bases matching TRBD2. V dropped 3 bases and J dropped 6; count of bases not matched to a gene: 7. The germline CDR1 and CDR2 sequences are LGHNA and YNFKEQ. There are 15 residues in the CDR3. For the CDR3, the DNA is TGTGCCAGCAGCCACCTACTAGCGGGAGTTGCCGAGCAGTACTTC. It yields the protein CASSHLLAGVAEQYF.

This sequence joins TRBV5-1 and TRBJ1-3; D not resolved. Germline loops: CDR1 SGHRS, CDR2 YFSETQ. This CDR3 spans 10 amino acids. Trimming cost V 6 bases and J 4 bases, with 2 bases left between them. CDR3 in amino acids: CASIGNTIYF. The CDR3, as DNA: TGCGCCAGCATCGGAAACACCATATATTTT.

In this sample, this clone turned up a few times. Different DNA sequences within this sample yield the same CDR3. CDR3 protein: CASSPGLEETQYF. DNA of the CDR3: TGTGCCAGCAGCCCGGGGCTCGAAGAGACCCAGTACTTC. The rearrangement joins TRBV11-2 to TRBJ2-5; D tentatively reads TRBD1 or TRBD2 (5 bases each). V gave up 5 bases and J gave up 3 bases, with 10 bases separating them. This CDR3 comprises 13 residues. Per germline, CDR1 SGHAT and CDR2 FQNNGV.

There are a few counts of this clone. The V gene is TRBV19, the J gene TRBJ2-2; no reliable D call. This CDR3 is 14 amino acids long. Trimming removed 7 bases at V and 0 bases at J, with 9 bases between. Germline CDR1 LNHDA, CDR2 SQIVND (reference sequence). The DNA for the CDR3 is TGTGCCAGTATTGGTGCAGCGAACACCGGGGAGCTGTTTTTT. The encoded protein is CASIGAANTGELFF.

V gene TRBV7-2 combines with J gene TRBJ2-7, with D possibly being TRBD2 (6 bases). V lost 5 bases to trimming and J lost 3 bases, with 20 bases between them. Germline V gives CDR1 SGHTA, CDR2 FQGNSA. This CDR3 spans 16 amino acids. The CDR3 loop reads CASSPSGGRKGYEQYF. CDR3 in DNA: TGTGCCAGCAGCCCCTCTGGGGGGAGGAAAGGCTACGAGCAGTACTTC.